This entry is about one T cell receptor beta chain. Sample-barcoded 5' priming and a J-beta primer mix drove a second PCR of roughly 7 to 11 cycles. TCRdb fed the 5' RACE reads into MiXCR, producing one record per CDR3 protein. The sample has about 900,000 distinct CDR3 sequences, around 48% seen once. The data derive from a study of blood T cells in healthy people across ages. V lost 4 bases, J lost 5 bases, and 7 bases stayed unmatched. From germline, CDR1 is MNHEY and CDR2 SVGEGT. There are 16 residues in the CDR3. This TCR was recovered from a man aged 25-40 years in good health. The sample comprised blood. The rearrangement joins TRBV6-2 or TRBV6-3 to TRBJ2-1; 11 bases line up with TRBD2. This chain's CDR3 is CASSSGSLAGDNEQFF. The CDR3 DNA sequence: TGTGCCAGCAGTTCAGGGTCACTAGCGGGGGACAATGAGCAGTTCTTC.